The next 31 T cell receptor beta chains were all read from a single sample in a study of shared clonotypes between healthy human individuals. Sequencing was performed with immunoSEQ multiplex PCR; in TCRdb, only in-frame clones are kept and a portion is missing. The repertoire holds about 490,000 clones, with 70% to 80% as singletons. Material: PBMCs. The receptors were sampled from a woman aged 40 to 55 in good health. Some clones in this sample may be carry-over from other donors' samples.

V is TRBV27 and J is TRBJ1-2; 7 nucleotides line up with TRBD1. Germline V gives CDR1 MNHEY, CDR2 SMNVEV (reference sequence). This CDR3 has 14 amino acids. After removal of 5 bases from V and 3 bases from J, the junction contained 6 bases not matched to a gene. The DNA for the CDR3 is TGTGCCAGCAGTCCCTGGACAGGACACTATGGCTACACCTTC. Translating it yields CASSPWTGHYGYTF.

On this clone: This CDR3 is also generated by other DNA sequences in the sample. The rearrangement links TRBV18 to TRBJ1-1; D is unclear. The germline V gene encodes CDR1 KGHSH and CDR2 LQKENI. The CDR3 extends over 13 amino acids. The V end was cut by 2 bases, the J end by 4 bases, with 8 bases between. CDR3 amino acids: CASSPGEGTEAFF. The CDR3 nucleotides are TGTGCCAGCTCACCAGGGGAGGGCACTGAAGCTTTCTTT. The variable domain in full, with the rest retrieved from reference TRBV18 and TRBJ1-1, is NAGVMQNPRHLVRRRGQEARLRCSPMKGHSHVYWYRQLPEEGLKFMVYLQKENIIDESGMPKERFSAEFPKEGPSILRIQQVVRGDSAAYFCASSPGEGTEAFFGQGTRLTVV.

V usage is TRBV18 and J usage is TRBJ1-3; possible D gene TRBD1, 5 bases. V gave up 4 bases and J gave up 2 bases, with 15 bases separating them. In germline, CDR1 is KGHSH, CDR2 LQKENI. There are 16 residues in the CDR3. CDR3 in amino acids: CASSRDAPGTGNTIYF. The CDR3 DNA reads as TGTGCCAGCTCACGGGACGCCCCTGGGACTGGAAACACCATATATTTT. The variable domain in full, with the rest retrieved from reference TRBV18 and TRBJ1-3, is NAGVMQNPRHLVRRRGQEARLRCSPMKGHSHVYWYRQLPEEGLKFMVYLQKENIIDESGMPKERFSAEFPKEGPSILRIQQVVRGDSAAYFCASSRDAPGTGNTIYFGEGSWLTVV.

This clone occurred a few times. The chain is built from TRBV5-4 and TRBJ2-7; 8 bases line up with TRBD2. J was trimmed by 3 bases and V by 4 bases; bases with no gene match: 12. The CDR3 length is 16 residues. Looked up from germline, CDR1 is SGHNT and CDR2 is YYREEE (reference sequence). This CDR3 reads CASSPASGTSYYEQYF. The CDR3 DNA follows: TGTGCCAGCAGCCCAGCCTCCGGGACTAGTTACTACGAGCAGTACTTC.

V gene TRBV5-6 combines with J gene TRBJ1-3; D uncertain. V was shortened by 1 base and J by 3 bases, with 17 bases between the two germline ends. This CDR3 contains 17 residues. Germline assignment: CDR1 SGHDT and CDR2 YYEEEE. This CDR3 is CASSLHSYIRRGNTIYF. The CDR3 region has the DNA TGTGCCAGCAGCTTGCACTCCTATATCAGGCGTGGAAACACCATATATTTT.

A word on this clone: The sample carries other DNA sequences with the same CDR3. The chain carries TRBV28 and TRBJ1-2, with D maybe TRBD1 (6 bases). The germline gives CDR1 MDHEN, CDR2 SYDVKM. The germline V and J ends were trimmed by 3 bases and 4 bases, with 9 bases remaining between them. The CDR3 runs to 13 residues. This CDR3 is CASSLGGAYGYTF. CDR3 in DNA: TGTGCCAGCAGTTTGGGGGGCGCCTATGGCTACACCTTC.

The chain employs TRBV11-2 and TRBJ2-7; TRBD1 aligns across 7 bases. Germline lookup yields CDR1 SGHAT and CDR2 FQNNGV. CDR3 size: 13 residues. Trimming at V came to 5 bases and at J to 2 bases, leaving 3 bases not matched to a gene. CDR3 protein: CASSVGQPYEQYF. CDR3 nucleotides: TGTGCCAGCAGCGTGGGACAGCCCTACGAGCAGTACTTC.

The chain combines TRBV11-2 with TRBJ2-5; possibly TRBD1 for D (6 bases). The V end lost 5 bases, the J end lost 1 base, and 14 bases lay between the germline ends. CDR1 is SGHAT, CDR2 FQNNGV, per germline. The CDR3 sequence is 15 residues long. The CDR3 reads CASSLTGTPQETQYF. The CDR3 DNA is TGTGCCAGCAGCCTAACCGGGACACCCCAAGAGACCCAGTACTTC. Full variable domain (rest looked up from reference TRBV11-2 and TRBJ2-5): EAGVAQSPRYKIIEKRQSVAFWCNPISGHATLYWYQQILGQGPKLLIQFQNNGVVDDSQLPKDRFSAERLKGVDSTLKIQPAKLEDSAVYLCASSLTGTPQETQYFGPGTRLLVL.

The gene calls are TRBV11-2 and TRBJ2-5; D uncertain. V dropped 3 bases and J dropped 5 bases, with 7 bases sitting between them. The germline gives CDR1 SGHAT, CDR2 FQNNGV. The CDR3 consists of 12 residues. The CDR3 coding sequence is TGTGCCAGCAGCTTGATGGAGGAGACCCAGTACTTC. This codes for CASSLMEETQYF.

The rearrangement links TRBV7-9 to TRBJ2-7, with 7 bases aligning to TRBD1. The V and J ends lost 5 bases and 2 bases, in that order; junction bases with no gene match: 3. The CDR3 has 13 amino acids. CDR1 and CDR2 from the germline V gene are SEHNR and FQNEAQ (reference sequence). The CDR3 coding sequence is TGTGCCAGCAGCCGGGACAGTGCCTACGAGCAGTACTTC. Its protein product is CASSRDSAYEQYF.

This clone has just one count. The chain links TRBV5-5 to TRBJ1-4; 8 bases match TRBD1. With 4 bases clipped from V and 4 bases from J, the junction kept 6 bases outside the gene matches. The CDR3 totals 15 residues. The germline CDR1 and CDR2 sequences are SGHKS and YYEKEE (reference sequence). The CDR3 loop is CASSEETGDNEKLFF. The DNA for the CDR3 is TGTGCCAGCAGCGAAGAGACAGGGGATAATGAAAAACTGTTTTTT.

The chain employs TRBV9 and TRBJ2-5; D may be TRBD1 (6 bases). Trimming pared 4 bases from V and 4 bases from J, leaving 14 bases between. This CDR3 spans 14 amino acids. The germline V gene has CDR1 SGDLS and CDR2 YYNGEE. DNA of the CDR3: TGTGCCAGCAGCTCCACGACAGGAAGAGAGACCCAGTACTTC. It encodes CASSSTTGRETQYF.

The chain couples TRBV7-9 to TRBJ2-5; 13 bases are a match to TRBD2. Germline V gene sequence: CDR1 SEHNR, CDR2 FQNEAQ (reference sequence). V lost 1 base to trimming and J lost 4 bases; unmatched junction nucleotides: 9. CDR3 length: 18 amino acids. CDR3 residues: CASSLVTGLAGVAETQYF. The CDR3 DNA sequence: TGTGCCAGCAGCTTAGTAACAGGACTAGCGGGAGTTGCAGAGACCCAGTACTTC.

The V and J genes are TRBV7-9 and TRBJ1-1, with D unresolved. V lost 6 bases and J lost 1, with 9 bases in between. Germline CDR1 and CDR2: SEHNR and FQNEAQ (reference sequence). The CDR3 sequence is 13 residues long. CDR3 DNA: TGTGCCAGCAGAACGACGGAGAACACTGAAGCTTTCTTT. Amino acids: CASRTTENTEAFF.

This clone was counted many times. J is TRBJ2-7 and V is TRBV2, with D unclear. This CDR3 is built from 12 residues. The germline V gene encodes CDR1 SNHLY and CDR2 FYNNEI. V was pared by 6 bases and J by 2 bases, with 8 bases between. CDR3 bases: TGTGCCAGCAGGGCAGATACCTACGAGCAGTACTTC. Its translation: CASRADTYEQYF.

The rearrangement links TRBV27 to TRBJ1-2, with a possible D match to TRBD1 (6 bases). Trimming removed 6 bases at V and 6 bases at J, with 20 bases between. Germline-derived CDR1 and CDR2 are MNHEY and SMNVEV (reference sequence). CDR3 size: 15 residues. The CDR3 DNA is TGTGCCAGCAGCCAGGGCCGGGGGGCTTGGAATGGCTACACCTTC. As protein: CASSQGRGAWNGYTF.

CDR3 sequence (DNA): TGTGCCAGCAGCTTAGTGGGGGATCAGCCCCAGCATTTT. Translation: CASSLVGDQPQHF. The chain combines TRBV7-2 with TRBJ1-5, with D possibly being TRBD1 (5 bases). The CDR3 has 13 residues. V was shortened by 1 base and J by 5 bases, with 6 bases between the two germline ends. Germline values: CDR1 SGHTA, CDR2 FQGNSA.

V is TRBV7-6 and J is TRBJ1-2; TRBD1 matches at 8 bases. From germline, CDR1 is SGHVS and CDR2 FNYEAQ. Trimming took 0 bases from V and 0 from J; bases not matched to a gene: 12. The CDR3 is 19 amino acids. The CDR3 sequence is CASSLAGRTGSPSNYGYTF. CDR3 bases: TGTGCCAGCAGCTTAGCGGGGAGGACAGGGTCCCCGTCTAACTATGGCTACACCTTC.

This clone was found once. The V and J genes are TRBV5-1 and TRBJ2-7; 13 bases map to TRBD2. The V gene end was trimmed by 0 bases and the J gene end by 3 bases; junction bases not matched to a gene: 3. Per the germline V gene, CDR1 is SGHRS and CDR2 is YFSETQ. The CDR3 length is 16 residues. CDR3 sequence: CASSLVLAGGGYEQYF. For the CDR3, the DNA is TGCGCCAGCAGCTTGGTACTAGCGGGAGGGGGCTACGAGCAGTACTTC.

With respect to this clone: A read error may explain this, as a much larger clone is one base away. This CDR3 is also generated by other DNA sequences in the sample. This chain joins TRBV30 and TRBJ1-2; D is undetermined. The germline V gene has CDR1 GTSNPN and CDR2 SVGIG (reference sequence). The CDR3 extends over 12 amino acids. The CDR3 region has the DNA TGTGCCTGGAGTGTACAGCCCTATGGTTACACCTTC. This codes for CAWSVQPYGYTF.

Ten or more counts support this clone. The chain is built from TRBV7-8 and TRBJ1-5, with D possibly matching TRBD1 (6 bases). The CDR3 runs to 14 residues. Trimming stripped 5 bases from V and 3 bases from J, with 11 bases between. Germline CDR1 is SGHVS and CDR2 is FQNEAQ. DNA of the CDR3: TGTGCCAGCAGCCCACGGGGGCCCAATCAGCCCCAGCATTTT. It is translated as CASSPRGPNQPQHF.

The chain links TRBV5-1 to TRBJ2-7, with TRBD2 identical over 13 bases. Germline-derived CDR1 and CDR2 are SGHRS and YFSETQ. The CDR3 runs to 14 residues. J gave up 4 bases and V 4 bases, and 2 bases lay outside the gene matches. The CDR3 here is CASSGTSGTYEQYF. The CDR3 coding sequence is TGCGCCAGCAGCGGGACTAGCGGGACTTACGAGCAGTACTTC.

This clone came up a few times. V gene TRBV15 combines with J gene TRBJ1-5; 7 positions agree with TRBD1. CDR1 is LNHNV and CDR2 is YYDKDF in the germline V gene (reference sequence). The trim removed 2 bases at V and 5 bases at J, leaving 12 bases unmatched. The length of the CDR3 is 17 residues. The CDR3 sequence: CATSRLTGVRRDQPQHF. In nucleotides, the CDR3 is TGTGCCACCAGCAGACTCACAGGGGTGAGACGGGATCAGCCCCAGCATTTT. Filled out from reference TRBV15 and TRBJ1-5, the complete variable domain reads DAMVIQNPRYQVTQFGKPVTLSCSQTLNHNVMYWYQQKSSQAPKLLFHYYDKDFNNEADTPDNFQSRRPNTSFCFLDIRSPGLGDTAMYLCATSRLTGVRRDQPQHFGDGTRLSIL.

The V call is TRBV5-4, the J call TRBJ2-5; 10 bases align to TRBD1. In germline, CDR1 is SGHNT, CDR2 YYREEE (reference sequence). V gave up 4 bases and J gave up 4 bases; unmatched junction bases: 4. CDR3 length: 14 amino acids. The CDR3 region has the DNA TGTGCCAGCAGCGTCGGGACAGGGGTAGAGACCCAGTACTTC. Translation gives CASSVGTGVETQYF.

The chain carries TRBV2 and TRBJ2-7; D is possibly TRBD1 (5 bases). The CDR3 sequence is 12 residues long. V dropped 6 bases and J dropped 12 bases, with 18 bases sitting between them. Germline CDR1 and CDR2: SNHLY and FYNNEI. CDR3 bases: TGTGCCAGCAGCCCCCGAAGGGGTAATTTGTACTTC. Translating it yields CASSPRRGNLYF.

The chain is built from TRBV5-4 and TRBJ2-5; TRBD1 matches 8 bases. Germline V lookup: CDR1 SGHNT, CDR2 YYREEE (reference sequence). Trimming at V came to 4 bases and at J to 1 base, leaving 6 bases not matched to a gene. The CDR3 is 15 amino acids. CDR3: CASSPWTGIQETQYF. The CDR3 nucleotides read TGTGCCAGCAGCCCGTGGACAGGGATCCAAGAGACCCAGTACTTC.

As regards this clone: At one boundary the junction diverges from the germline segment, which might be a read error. CDR3 region: CASSVSSSGDGDF. DNA of the CDR3: TGTGCCAGCAGTGTGTCCTCATCGGGCGATGGAGACTTC. This sequence joins TRBV2 and TRBJ2-4, with D hard to call. Germline V gene sequence: CDR1 SNHLY, CDR2 FYNNEI. This CDR3 is 13 amino acids long.

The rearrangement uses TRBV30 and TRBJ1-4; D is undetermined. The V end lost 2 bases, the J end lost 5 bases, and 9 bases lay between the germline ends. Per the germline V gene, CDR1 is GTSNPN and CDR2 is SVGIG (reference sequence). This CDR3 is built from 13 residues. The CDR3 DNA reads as TGTGCCTGGAGTAAGGACTCCAATGAAAAACTGTTTTTT. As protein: CAWSKDSNEKLFF.

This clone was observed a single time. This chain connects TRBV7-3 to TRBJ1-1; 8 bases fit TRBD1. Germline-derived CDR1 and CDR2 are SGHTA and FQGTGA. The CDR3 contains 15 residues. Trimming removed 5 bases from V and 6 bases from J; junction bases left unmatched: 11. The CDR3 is CASSQNDRGESEAFF. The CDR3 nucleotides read TGTGCCAGCAGCCAAAACGACAGGGGCGAGTCTGAAGCTTTCTTT.

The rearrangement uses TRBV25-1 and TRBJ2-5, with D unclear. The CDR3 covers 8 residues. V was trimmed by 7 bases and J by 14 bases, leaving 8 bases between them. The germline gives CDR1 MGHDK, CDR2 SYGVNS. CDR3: CASKDGYF. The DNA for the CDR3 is TGTGCCAGCAAAGACGGATACTTC. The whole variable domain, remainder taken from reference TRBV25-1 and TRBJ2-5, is EADIYQTPRYLVIGTGKKITLECSQTMGHDKMYWYQQDPGMELHLIHYSYGVNSTEKGDLSSESTVSRIRTEHFPLTLESARPSHTSQYLCASKDGYFGPGTRLLVL.

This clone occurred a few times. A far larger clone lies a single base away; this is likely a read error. The CDR3 reads CAGSQPALRETQYF. Here the CDR3 DNA reads TGTGCCGGCAGCCAACCAGCTCTTCGTGAGACCCAGTACTTC. The chain joins TRBV14 to TRBJ2-5; unclear D gene. The CDR3 has 14 residues. The germline V gene has CDR1 SGHDN and CDR2 FVKESK.